This T cell receptor (beta chain) was recorded in a study of shared clonotypes between healthy human individuals. Background on the study: The donors, a couple of women and a few men, were aged 18 to 49.

As to this clone: The antigen remains unidentified.

Donors were Caucasian adults residing in Nashville, Tennessee, USA. Overall study results and limits: Investigators collected only blood, and repertoires in tissues likely differ.

Sequencing used immunoSEQ multiplex PCR; TCRdb keeps in-frame clones, though not all of them. The sample has about 490,000 clones; over 75% are singletons. This receptor was obtained from a woman between 35 and 50 years old in good health. Some clones in this sample may be carry-over from other donors' samples. Sequenced: PBMCs.

CDR3 loop: CASSLTSGGTTEQFF. The CDR3 DNA follows: TGTGCCAGCAGCTTGACTAGCGGGGGCACTACGGAGCAGTTCTTC. This chain joins TRBV5-4 and TRBJ2-1; TRBD2 matches at 11 bases. Germline V lookup: CDR1 SGHNT, CDR2 YYREEE (reference sequence). The CDR3 runs 15 residues. Trimming took 1 base from V and 10 from J; bases not matched to a gene: 7.